A selection of T cell receptor beta chains follows, all from one sample in a study of long-term antiretroviral therapy in people with HIV. Produced via immunoSEQ multiplex PCR; TCRdb's table is partial and in-frame only. The sample contains tens of thousands of clones, 90% to 95% of which appear only once. This sample comprised unsorted PBMCs, obtained about 7.2 years after starting antiretroviral therapy. The receptors here all came from a man aged 45-65 years with HIV. Each CDR3 is given with its conserved first and last residue. The D gene is left open where the match is weak. Not every row has a clone size; where given, it reads once, few, many or a size class.

-	TRBD2	TRBV15	TRBJ2-5	CATSGWTSGAQETQYF	TGTGCCACCAGCGGATGGACTAGCGGGGCCCAAGAGACCCAGTACTTC
once	-	TRBV4-2	TRBJ1-1	CASSQDLDTEAFF	TGTGCCAGCAGCCAAGATCTAGACACTGAAGCTTTCTTT
-	TRBD2	TRBV19	TRBJ2-7	CASSVTSGAGEQYF	TGTGCCAGTAGTGTGACTAGCGGGGCGGGAGAGCAGTACTTC
-	TRBD2	TRBV2	TRBJ2-3	CASRVGTSGGTDTQYF	TGTGCCAGCAGAGTTGGGACTAGCGGGGGGACAGATACGCAGTATTTT
-	-	TRBV28	TRBJ2-7	CASSPQTGQNPYEQYF	TGTGCCAGCAGTCCGCAGACAGGCCAGAACCCCTACGAGCAGTACTTC
-	TRBD1	TRBV18	TRBJ1-6	CASSSGQGVNSPLHF	TGTGCCAGCTCCTCAGGACAGGGTGTGAATTCACCCCTCCACTTT
-	-	TRBV27	TRBJ2-7	CASSFSPGAGYEQYF	TGTGCCAGCAGTTTCTCGCCCGGGGCCGGCTACGAGCAGTACTTC
-	TRBD1	TRBV25-1	TRBJ1-2	CASSEYYRGLFYGYTF	TGTGCCAGCAGTGAATATTACAGGGGGCTATTCTATGGCTACACCTTC
few	-	TRBV30	TRBJ1-5	CAWRDGGINQPQHF	TGTGCCTGGAGGGACGGCGGTATTAATCAGCCCCAGCATTTT
-	-	TRBV7-9	TRBJ2-2	CASSGGARDTGELFF	TGTGCCAGCAGCGGGGGGGCCAGGGACACCGGGGAGCTGTTTTTT
-	-	TRBV9	TRBJ2-1	CASSVGGLGEQFF	TGTGCCAGCAGCGTAGGGGGTCTGGGGGAGCAGTTCTTC
-	-	TRBV5-1	TRBJ1-2	CASSFGQAGNGYTF	TGCGCCAGCAGCTTCGGGCAGGCCGGTAATGGCTACACCTTC
-	TRBD1	TRBV27	TRBJ2-7	CASSLEGTGTSYEQYF	TGTGCCAGCAGTTTAGAGGGGACAGGGACTTCCTACGAGCAGTACTTC
-	-	TRBV7-2	TRBJ2-1	CASSRWNNEQFF	TGTGCCAGCAGCAGGTGGAACAATGAGCAGTTCTTC
-	-	TRBV7-9	TRBJ2-7	CASSFTGRRAEQYF	TGTGCCAGCAGCTTTACAGGGAGGCGCGCCGAGCAGTACTTC
-	TRBD2	TRBV5-5	TRBJ2-2	CASSLQLAVPGELFF	TGTGCCAGCAGCTTGCAACTAGCGGTCCCCGGGGAGCTGTTTTTT
-	-	TRBV25-1	TRBJ1-1	CASSDPRVLGAFF	TGTGCCAGCAGTGATCCTCGGGTGTTGGGAGCTTTCTTT
-	-	TRBV18	TRBJ2-2	CASSEQQGTTGELFF	TGTGCCAGCTCAGAACAACAGGGAACCACCGGGGAGCTGTTTTTT
-	-	TRBV19	TRBJ1-1	CASSITFSGAVNTEAFF	TGTGCCAGTAGTATAACGTTTTCGGGGGCGGTGAACACTGAAGCTTTCTTT
-	-	TRBV6-1	TRBJ1-2	CASSEVAGSLTGYTF	TGTGCCAGCAGTGAAGTGGCAGGTTCGTTAACTGGCTACACCTTC
-	TRBD1	TRBV6-1	TRBJ1-1	CASRGQGVTEAFF	TGTGCCAGCAGGGGTCAGGGGGTAACTGAAGCTTTCTTT
few	-	TRBV19	TRBJ1-2	CASSIGGQGGGYTF	TGTGCCAGTAGTATTGGTGGGCAGGGTGGTGGCTACACCTTC
few	TRBD1	TRBV6-5	TRBJ2-7	CASSHRDRGAYEQYF	TGTGCCAGCAGCCACCGGGACAGGGGTGCCTACGAGCAGTACTTC
-	TRBD2	TRBV7-2	TRBJ2-4	CASSSGGGNIQYF	TGTGCCAGCAGCTCCGGGGGGGGGAACATTCAGTACTTC
-	-	TRBV6-5	TRBJ2-7	CASSYSQGGEQYF	TGTGCCAGCAGTTACTCCCAGGGTGGCGAGCAGTACTTC
once	TRBD1	TRBV6-5	TRBJ1-5	CASRGQGAGQPQHF	TGTGCCAGCAGAGGACAGGGGGCTGGTCAGCCCCAGCATTTT
-	-	TRBV18	TRBJ1-2	CASSPDSNYGYTF	TGTGCCAGCTCACCCGACAGCAACTATGGCTACACCTTC
-	TRBD2	TRBV6-5	TRBJ2-1	CASTGLAGAGEQFF	TGTGCCAGCACAGGACTAGCGGGGGCTGGTGAGCAGTTCTTC
-	-	TRBV4-1	TRBJ2-5	CASSIGQVAGETQYF	TGCGCCAGCAGCATCGGACAGGTTGCGGGGGAGACCCAGTACTTC
-	TRBD1	TRBV6-6	TRBJ1-1	CASTAGTANTEAFF	TGTGCCAGCACCGCCGGGACAGCTAACACTGAAGCTTTCTTT
-	TRBD1	TRBV9	TRBJ1-1	CASSDGQGTEAFF	TGTGCCAGCAGCGACGGACAGGGCACTGAAGCTTTCTTT
once	-	TRBV28	TRBJ1-1	CASRPPGKSTEAFF	TGTGCCAGCAGGCCCCCCGGGAAGAGCACTGAAGCTTTCTTT